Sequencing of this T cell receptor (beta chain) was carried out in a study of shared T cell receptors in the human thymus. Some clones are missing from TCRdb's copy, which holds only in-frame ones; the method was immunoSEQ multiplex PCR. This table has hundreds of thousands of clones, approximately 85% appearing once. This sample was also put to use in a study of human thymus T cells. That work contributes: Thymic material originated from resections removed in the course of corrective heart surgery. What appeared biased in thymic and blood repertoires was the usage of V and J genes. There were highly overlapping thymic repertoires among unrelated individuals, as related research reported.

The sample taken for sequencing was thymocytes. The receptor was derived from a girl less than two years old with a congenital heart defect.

CDR3 sequence reads: CASSYSGPGETQYF. CDR3 in DNA: TGTGCCAGCAGTTACTCGGGTCCCGGGGAGACCCAGTACTTC. This sequence joins TRBV6-5 and TRBJ2-5; D not certain. The CDR3 extends over 14 amino acids. Trimming stripped 0 bases from V and 5 bases from J, with 10 bases between. Germline V gene sequence: CDR1 MNHEY, CDR2 SVGAGI.